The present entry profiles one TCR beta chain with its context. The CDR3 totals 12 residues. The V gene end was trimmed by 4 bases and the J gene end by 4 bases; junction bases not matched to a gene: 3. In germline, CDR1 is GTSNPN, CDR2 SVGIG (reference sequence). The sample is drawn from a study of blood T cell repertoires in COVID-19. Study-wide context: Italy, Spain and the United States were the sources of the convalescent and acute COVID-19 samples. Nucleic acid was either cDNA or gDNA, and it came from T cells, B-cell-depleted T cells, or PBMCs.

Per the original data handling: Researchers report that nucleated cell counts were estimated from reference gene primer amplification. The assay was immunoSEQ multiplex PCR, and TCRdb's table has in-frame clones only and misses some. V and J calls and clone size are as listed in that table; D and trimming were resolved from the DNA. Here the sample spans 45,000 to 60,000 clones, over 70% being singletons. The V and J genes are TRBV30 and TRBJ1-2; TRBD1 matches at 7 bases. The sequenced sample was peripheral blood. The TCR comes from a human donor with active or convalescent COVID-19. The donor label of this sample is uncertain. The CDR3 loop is CAWKTGTYGYTF. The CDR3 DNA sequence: TGTGCCTGGAAGACAGGGACCTATGGCTACACCTTC.